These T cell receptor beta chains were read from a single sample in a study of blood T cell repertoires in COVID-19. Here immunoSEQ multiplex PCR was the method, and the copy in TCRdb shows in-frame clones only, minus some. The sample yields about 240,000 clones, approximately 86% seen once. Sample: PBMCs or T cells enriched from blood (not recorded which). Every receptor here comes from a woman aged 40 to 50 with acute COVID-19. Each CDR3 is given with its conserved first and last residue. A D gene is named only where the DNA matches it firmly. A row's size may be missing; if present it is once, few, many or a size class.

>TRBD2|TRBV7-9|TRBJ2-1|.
CASSLFAGAGLNNEQFF
TGTGCCAGCAGCTTATTCGCAGGAGCGGGGCTCAACAATGAGCAGTTCTTC
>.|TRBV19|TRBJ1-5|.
CASSPEISNQPQHF
TGTGCCAGTAGTCCGGAGATTAGCAATCAGCCCCAGCATTTT
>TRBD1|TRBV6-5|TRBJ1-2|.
CASGDRGLRGYTF
TGTGCCAGCGGAGACAGGGGGCTCAGGGGCTACACCTTC
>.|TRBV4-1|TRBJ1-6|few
CASSRQTESNSPLHF
TGCGCCAGCAGCCGGCAGACTGAGAGTAATTCACCCCTCCACTTT
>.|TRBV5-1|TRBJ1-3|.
CASSPQGSGNTIYF
TGCGCCAGCAGCCCGCAGGGTTCTGGAAACACCATATATTTT
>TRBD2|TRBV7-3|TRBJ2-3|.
CASSQSGTTDTQYF
TGTGCCAGCAGCCAGAGCGGGACCACAGATACGCAGTATTTT
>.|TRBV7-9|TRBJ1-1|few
CASSFGSTEAFF
TGTGCCAGCAGCTTTGGGAGCACTGAAGCTTTCTTT
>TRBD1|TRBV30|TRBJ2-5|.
CAWSGQGQETQYF
TGTGCCTGGAGCGGACAGGGTCAAGAGACCCAGTACTTC
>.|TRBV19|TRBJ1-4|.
CASSIATGKSEKLFF
TGTGCCAGTAGTATCGCGACGGGAAAATCGGAAAAACTGTTTTTT
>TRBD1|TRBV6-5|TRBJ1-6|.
CASSYSGDREGSPLHF
TGTGCCAGCAGTTACTCAGGGGACAGGGAAGGTTCACCCCTCCACTTT
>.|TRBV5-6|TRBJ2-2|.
CASSLVGQTTGELFF
TGTGCCAGCAGCTTGGTCGGACAGACTACCGGGGAGCTGTTTTTT
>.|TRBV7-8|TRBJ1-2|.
CASSLLGKGGYGYTF
TGTGCCAGCAGCCTCCTGGGCAAAGGAGGCTATGGCTACACCTTC
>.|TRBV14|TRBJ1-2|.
CASSRNLPGYGYTF
TGTGCCAGCAGCCGGAACCTACCGGGCTATGGCTACACCTTC
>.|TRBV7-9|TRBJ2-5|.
CASSRNQGQETQYF
TGTGCCAGCAGCCGAAATCAGGGCCAAGAGACCCAGTACTTC
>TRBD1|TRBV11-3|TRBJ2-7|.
CASSLIGQGGSYEQYF
TGTGCCAGCAGCTTGATCGGACAGGGGGGTTCCTACGAGCAGTACTTC
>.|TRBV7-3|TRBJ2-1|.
CASSLDPGEQFF
TGTGCCAGCAGCTTAGACCCGGGGGAGCAGTTCTTC
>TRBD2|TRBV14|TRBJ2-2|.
CASSRARTSGTGELFF
TGTGCCAGCAGCCGAGCAAGGACTAGCGGCACCGGGGAGCTGTTTTTT
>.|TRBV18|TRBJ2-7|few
CASSLGLYEQYF
TGTGCCAGCTCACTGGGACTTTACGAGCAGTACTTC
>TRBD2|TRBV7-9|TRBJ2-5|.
CASSWGLAGARETQYF
TGTGCCAGCAGCTGGGGACTAGCGGGAGCTCGGGAGACCCAGTACTTC
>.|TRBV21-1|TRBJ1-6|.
CASSKRKGPLSYNSPLHF
TGTGCCAGCAGCAAAAGGAAGGGGCCCCTCTCCTATAATTCACCCCTCCACTTT
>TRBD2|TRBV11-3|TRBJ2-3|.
CASSLGASGTPDTQYF
TGTGCCAGCAGCTTAGGGGCTAGCGGGACCCCAGATACGCAGTATTTT
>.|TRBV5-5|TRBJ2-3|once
CASSSNPFTDTQYF
TGTGCCAGCAGCAGCAACCCCTTCACAGATACGCAGTATTTT
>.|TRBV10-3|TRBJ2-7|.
CAISTGLSYEQYF
TGTGCCATCAGTACAGGGCTCTCCTACGAGCAGTACTTC
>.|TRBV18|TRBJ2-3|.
CASSPLSELASDTQYF
TGTGCCAGCTCACCCCTAAGCGAACTAGCATCAGATACGCAGTATTTT
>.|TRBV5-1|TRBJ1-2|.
CASSLVAGAYGYTF
TGCGCCAGCAGCTTGGTGGCAGGGGCGTATGGCTACACCTTC
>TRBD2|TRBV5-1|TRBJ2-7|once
CASSWGTSGRAYEQYF
TGCGCCAGCAGCTGGGGGACTAGCGGGAGGGCTTACGAGCAGTACTTC
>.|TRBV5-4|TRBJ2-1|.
CASSVWTDYNEQFF
TGTGCCAGCAGCGTCTGGACAGACTACAATGAGCAGTTCTTC
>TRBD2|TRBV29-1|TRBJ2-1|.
CTGGLAGHEQFF
TGCACCGGGGGACTAGCGGGTCATGAGCAGTTCTTC
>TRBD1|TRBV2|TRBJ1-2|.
CASLPGTGRIGYGYTF
TGTGCCAGCCTCCCCGGGACAGGGAGGATAGGCTATGGCTACACCTTC
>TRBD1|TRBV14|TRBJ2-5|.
CASSQLRTGGLETQYF
TGTGCCAGCAGCCAACTACGGACAGGGGGTCTGGAGACCCAGTACTTC
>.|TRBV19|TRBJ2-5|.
CASGGARDQETQYF
TGTGCCAGTGGAGGTGCTAGGGATCAAGAGACCCAGTACTTC
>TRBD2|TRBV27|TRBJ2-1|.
CASSVTSGVRHEQFF
TGTGCCAGCAGTGTGACTAGCGGAGTACGACATGAGCAGTTCTTC
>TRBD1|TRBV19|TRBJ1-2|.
CASNKQGLGYGYTF
TGTGCCAGTAACAAACAGGGGCTGGGCTATGGCTACACCTTC
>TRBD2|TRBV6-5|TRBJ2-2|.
CASLAGDTGELFF
TGTGCCAGTTTAGCGGGAGATACCGGGGAGCTGTTTTTT
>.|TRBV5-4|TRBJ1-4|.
CASSSERVNEKLFF
TGTGCCAGCAGCTCCGAGAGGGTTAATGAAAAACTGTTTTTT
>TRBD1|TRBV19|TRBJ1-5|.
CASSMDRVVQPQHF
TGTGCCAGTAGTATGGACAGGGTGGTTCAGCCCCAGCATTTT
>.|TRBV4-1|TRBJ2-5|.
CASSKGMDGETQYF
TGCGCCAGCAGCAAGGGGATGGATGGGGAGACCCAGTACTTC
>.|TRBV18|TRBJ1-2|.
CASSPPVGRFGYTF
TGTGCCAGCTCACCACCGGTCGGGAGGTTTGGCTACACCTTC
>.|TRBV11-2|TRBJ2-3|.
CASSLAADTQYF
TGTGCCAGCAGCTTAGCCGCAGATACGCAGTATTTT
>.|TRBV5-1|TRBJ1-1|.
CASSLQTSLNTEAFF
TGCGCCAGCAGCTTACAGACCTCATTGAACACTGAAGCTTTCTTT
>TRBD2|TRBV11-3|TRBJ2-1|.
CASSLKAGVSYEQFF
TGTGCCAGCAGCTTGAAAGCGGGAGTTAGCTATGAGCAGTTCTTC
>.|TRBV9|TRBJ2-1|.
CASSPAGGSYNEQFF
TGTGCCAGCAGCCCCGCTGGCGGCTCCTACAATGAGCAGTTCTTC
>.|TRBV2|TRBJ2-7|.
CASSGLQGPIYEQYF
TGTGCCAGCAGTGGCCTTCAGGGGCCTATTTACGAGCAGTACTTC
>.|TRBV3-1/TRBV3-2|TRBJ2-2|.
CASAAIAVNTGELFF
TGTGCCAGCGCTGCCATAGCGGTGAACACCGGGGAGCTGTTTTTT
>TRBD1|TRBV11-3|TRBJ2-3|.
CASSLEGTGGDTQYF
TGTGCCAGCAGCTTAGAAGGGACAGGGGGAGATACGCAGTATTTT
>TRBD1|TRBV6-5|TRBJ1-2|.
CASSYQQGASDGYTF
TGTGCCAGCAGTTATCAACAGGGGGCTAGTGATGGCTACACCTTC
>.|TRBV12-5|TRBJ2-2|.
CASGLSGVGELFF
TGTGCTAGTGGTTTGTCGGGTGTCGGGGAGCTGTTTTTT
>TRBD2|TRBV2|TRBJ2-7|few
CASIAGGEYEQYF
TGTGCCAGCATTGCGGGAGGAGAGTACGAGCAGTACTTC
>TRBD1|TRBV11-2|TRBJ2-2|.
CASSFDRTGRRTGELFF
TGTGCCAGCAGCTTTGACCGGACAGGGCGAAGGACCGGGGAGCTGTTTTTT
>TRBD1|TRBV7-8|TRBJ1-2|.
CASSPTSDRDVRYTF
TGTGCCAGCAGCCCAACATCGGACAGGGATGTCCGTTACACCTTC
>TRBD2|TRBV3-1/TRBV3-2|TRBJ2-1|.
CASRAGRALSEQFF
TGTGCCAGCAGAGCGGGGAGGGCCCTCAGTGAGCAGTTCTTC
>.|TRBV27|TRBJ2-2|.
CASSFRAGELFF
TGTGCCAGCAGTTTCCGCGCCGGGGAGCTGTTTTTT
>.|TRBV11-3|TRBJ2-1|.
CASSPTADEQFF
TGTGCCAGCAGCCCGACGGCGGATGAGCAGTTCTTC